The clone carrying this T cell receptor (beta chain) was found once. These data come from a study of blood T cells in healthy people across ages. Sample-barcoded 5' priming and a J-beta primer mix drove a second PCR of about 6 to 11 cycles. TCRdb re-derived calls from the 5' RACE reads in MiXCR, one entry per CDR3 protein. The table records about a million distinct CDR3 sequences, around two fifths of them present only once. Trimming took 3 bases from V and 5 from J; bases not matched to a gene: 7. This CDR3 region has 15 residues. The germline V gene encodes CDR1 MDHEN and CDR2 SYDVKM. The origin of this receptor is a man aged 18-30 years in good health. The sample taken for sequencing was blood. This sequence joins TRBV28 and TRBJ2-1; 7 bases match TRBD2. As DNA, the CDR3 is TGTGCCAGCAGTTTTGGGGGGAGGGCGGACAATGAGCAGTTCTTC. Its protein product is CASSFGGRADNEQFF.